This TCR beta chain was identified during a study of control samples from healthy donors and cancer patients. Germline CDR1 is MDHEN and CDR2 is SYDVKM. The CDR3 sequence is 17 residues long. The J segment lost 3 bases and the V segment lost 6 bases, leaving 11 bases of the junction unmatched. TCRdb's table, derived via immunoSEQ multiplex PCR, lists solely in-frame clones and lacks some. The table has 75,000 to 95,000 clones, more than 80% seen once. The sequence was obtained from a woman in her twenties or thirties in good health. The sequencing sample was made of blood. The J gene is TRBJ1-1, the V gene TRBV28, with 12 positions matching TRBD1. This chain's CDR3 is CASRTGGTGGLYTEAFF. The DNA of the CDR3 is TGTGCCAGCAGAACCGGCGGGACAGGGGGCTTGTACACTGAAGCTTTCTTT.